This TCR beta chain was captured in a study of T cell changes during pregnancy in multiple sclerosis. The CDR3 is made up of 16 amino acids. The J segment lost 1 base and the V segment lost 4 bases, leaving 7 bases of the junction unmatched. Germline V gives CDR1 SGHTA, CDR2 FQGNSA. Profiling relied on immunoSEQ multiplex PCR, and the TCRdb table lists in-frame clones only, not all of them. The table shows about 15,000 clones, with roughly 84% occurring only once. This chain links TRBV7-2 with TRBJ2-1, with 7 bases aligning to TRBD2. The TCR was taken from a female donor in good health, enrolled as a control in a pregnancy study. Sequenced here: CD8+ T cells from peripheral blood mononuclear cells, sampled after pregnancy. The CDR3 loop is CASSSGGRGSYNEQFF. DNA for the CDR3: TGTGCCAGCAGCTCGGGCGGGAGAGGGTCCTACAATGAGCAGTTCTTC. Looking up the rest from reference TRBV7-2 and TRBJ2-1 gives the full variable domain: GAGVSQSPSNKVTEKGKDVELRCDPISGHTALYWYRQSLGQGLEFLIYFQGNSAPDKSGLPSDRFSAERTGGSVSTLTIQRTQQEDSAVYLCASSSGGRGSYNEQFFGPGTRLTVL.